The 7 T cell receptor beta chains listed next were all sequenced from one sample in a study of T cell responses to AZD1222 COVID-19 vaccine. Assay used: immunoSEQ multiplex PCR; TCRdb lists only in-frame clones, some missing. The profile shows fewer than 150,000 clones, about nine tenths of them singletons. This specimen was peripheral blood, taken on day 0 of AZD1222 vaccination. All receptors come from an adult in good health.

V and J are TRBV24-1 and TRBJ1-5, with D unclear. The CDR3 spans 14 residues. The germline CDR1 and CDR2 sequences are KGHDR and SFDVKD. The V and J ends lost 7 bases and 1 base respectively, with 10 bases between them. CDR3 residues: CATSLGLSNQPQHF. The CDR3, as DNA: TGTGCCACCAGCCTTGGACTGAGCAATCAGCCCCAGCATTTT.

J is TRBJ1-1 and V is TRBV28; perhaps TRBD1 as D (5 bases). The CDR3 is 13 amino acids. Trimming stripped 8 bases from V and 6 bases from J, with 16 bases between. Germline V gene sequence: CDR1 MDHEN, CDR2 SYDVKM. The CDR3 loop is CASGGAIPPEAFF. The DNA for the CDR3 is TGTGCCAGCGGCGGGGCAATTCCCCCTGAAGCTTTCTTT.

CDR3 sequence: CASSADSYTGELFF. The DNA for the CDR3 is TGTGCCAGTAGTGCCGACAGCTACACCGGGGAGCTGTTTTTT. The chain joins TRBV19 to TRBJ2-2; a possible D gene is TRBD1 (5 bases). Germline V CDR1 and CDR2: LNHDA, SQIVND (reference sequence). This CDR3 contains 14 residues. Trimming removed 5 bases at V and 3 bases at J, with 10 bases between.

The chain combines TRBV24-1 with TRBJ2-5; weak D call: TRBD2 (8 bases). Per the germline V gene, CDR1 is KGHDR and CDR2 is SFDVKD. The CDR3 has 14 amino acids. Trimming stripped 4 bases from V and 5 bases from J, with 13 bases between. The chain's CDR3 is CATSDGRGPETQYF. For the CDR3, the DNA is TGTGCCACCAGTGACGGGAGGGGGCCGGAGACCCAGTACTTC.

The CDR3 DNA reads as TGTGCCAGCAGCTCCACCGGGGTCCAAGAGACCCAGTACTTC. It codes for CASSSTGVQETQYF. The chain carries TRBV7-2 and TRBJ2-5, with D tentatively TRBD2 (5 bases). This CDR3 contains 14 residues. V lost 4 bases, J lost 1 base, and 10 bases lay in between. CDR1 SGHTA and CDR2 FQGNSA come from the germline V gene.

This chain connects TRBV11-1 to TRBJ1-1, with 7 nucleotides matching TRBD1. Germline CDR1 is SGHAT and CDR2 is FQDESV (reference sequence). The CDR3 has 15 amino acids. Germline trimming cut 4 bases from V and 4 bases from J; bases unmatched to any gene: 9. The CDR3 region is CASSSTRDSVTEAFF. DNA for the CDR3: TGTGCCAGCAGCTCGACCCGGGACAGCGTCACTGAAGCTTTCTTT.

This clone was detected only once. The chain uses TRBV27 and TRBJ2-6, with 8 nucleotides matching TRBD1. This CDR3 is 16 amino acids long. V lost 5 bases, J lost 3 bases, and 6 bases stayed unmatched. Germline V lookup: CDR1 MNHEY, CDR2 SMNVEV (reference sequence). The CDR3 bases are TGTGCCAGCAGTAAGCAGGGGGCAAATGGGGCCAACGTCCTGACTTTC. Translation gives CASSKQGANGANVLTF.